These 12 T cell receptor beta chains were all obtained from the same sample, sequenced in a study of blood T cell repertoires in COVID-19. Using immunoSEQ multiplex PCR, the repertoire was profiled, and TCRdb retains in-frame clones only, with some absent. The sample has 250,000 to 300,000 clones; more than 85% are singletons. Sequenced: peripheral blood. Receptors originate from a man younger than 35 with active or convalescent COVID-19.

The chain uses TRBV30 and TRBJ2-3, with 9 bases aligning to TRBD1. Germline V gives CDR1 GTSNPN, CDR2 SVGIG (reference sequence). Losses at the gene ends were 1 base for V and 4 bases for J; bases not matched to a gene: 6. The CDR3 contains 15 residues. CDR3 DNA: TGTGCCTGGAGTGAGGGGACAGGGAGGTCAGATACGCAGTATTTT. Translation: CAWSEGTGRSDTQYF.

In this sample, this clone turned up a few times. The genes are TRBV6-5 and TRBJ2-2; D gene ambiguous. The CDR3 has 16 residues. V dropped 2 bases and J dropped 3 bases, with 13 bases sitting between them. Germline CDR1 and CDR2: MNHEY and SVGAGI. CDR3 DNA: TGTGCCAGCAGTTACGTTTTTACGGTTGACACCGGGGAGCTGTTTTTT. This gives the protein CASSYVFTVDTGELFF.

The chain employs TRBV7-2 and TRBJ2-5, with 7 bases matching TRBD2. CDR1 and CDR2 from the germline V gene are SGHTA and FQGNSA. The CDR3 is 17 amino acids. The V gene end was trimmed by 5 bases and the J gene end by 0 bases; junction bases not matched to a gene: 12. The CDR3 spells CASSPGRGGAYQETQYF. CDR3 nucleotides: TGTGCCAGCAGCCCGGGGAGGGGCGGGGCGTACCAAGAGACCCAGTACTTC.

The V call is TRBV30, the J call TRBJ2-1, with D hard to call. Germline V CDR1 and CDR2: GTSNPN, SVGIG (reference sequence). V was cut by 2 bases and J by 10 bases, with 15 bases left in between. The CDR3 totals 13 residues. The CDR3 here is CAWSSTEPGEQFF. CDR3 nucleotide sequence: TGTGCCTGGAGTTCGACTGAGCCCGGGGAGCAGTTCTTC.

The chain employs TRBV27 and TRBJ2-2, with 8 bases identical to TRBD1. Trimming cost V 4 bases and J 7 bases; bases outside gene matches: 8. The CDR3 is made up of 15 amino acids. The V gene's germline CDR1 is MNHEY and CDR2 SMNVEV (reference sequence). Here the CDR3 DNA reads TGTGCCAGCAGTTCGTGGACAGGGAGCAACGGGGAGCTGTTTTTT. Protein: CASSSWTGSNGELFF.

The rearrangement links TRBV6-5 to TRBJ2-5; D gene uncertain. CDR3 length equals 11 residues. CDR1 is MNHEY and CDR2 is SVGAGI in the germline V gene. V was cut by 7 bases and J by 5 bases, with 8 bases left in between. Here the CDR3 DNA reads TGTGCCAGCAAACTCGTGGAGACCCAGTACTTC. Translating it yields CASKLVETQYF.

This clone occurred once. The chain couples TRBV2 to TRBJ1-5; D is perhaps TRBD1 (5 bases). V was pared by 1 base and J by 7 bases, with 11 bases between. The CDR3 length is 14 residues. Germline loops: CDR1 SNHLY, CDR2 FYNNEI. CDR3 amino acids: CASSEGGVLQPQHF. CDR3 in DNA: TGTGCCAGCAGTGAAGGGGGGGTCCTACAGCCCCAGCATTTT. Full variable domain (remainder filled in from reference TRBV2 and TRBJ1-5): EPEVTQTPSHQVTQMGQEVILRCVPISNHLYFYWYRQILGQKVEFLVSFYNNEISEKSEIFDDQFSVERPDGSNFTLKIRSTKLEDSAMYFCASSEGGVLQPQHFGDGTRLSIL.

This clone was observed a handful of times. The V call is TRBV4-3, the J call TRBJ2-1; D perhaps matches TRBD2 (6 bases). The V gene lost 5 bases and the J gene lost 9 bases, with 14 bases spanning the gap. This CDR3 comprises 13 residues. Germline assignment: CDR1 LGHNA and CDR2 YSLEER. CDR3 protein: CASSGTAPGEQFF. The CDR3 region has the DNA TGCGCCAGCAGCGGGACTGCGCCGGGTGAGCAGTTCTTC.

This clone was counted between two and nine times. The chain is built from TRBV7-9 and TRBJ2-7, with 8 nucleotides matching TRBD1. CDR1 and CDR2 from the germline V gene are SEHNR and FQNEAQ (reference sequence). The CDR3 is made up of 14 amino acids. Losses at the gene ends were 3 bases for V and 0 bases for J; bases not matched to a gene: 1. The CDR3 sequence is CASSFQGASYEQYF. The CDR3 nucleotides read TGTGCCAGCAGCTTTCAGGGGGCCTCCTACGAGCAGTACTTC.

This chain uses TRBV7-2 with TRBJ2-1, with 9 bases that match TRBD2. The germline gives CDR1 SGHTA, CDR2 FQGNSA. After removal of 8 bases from V and 4 bases from J, the junction contained 6 bases not matched to a gene. This CDR3 has 14 amino acids. CDR3 bases: TGTGCCAGCGGGTCTAGCGGGATTTACAATGAGCAGTTCTTC. Amino acids: CASGSSGIYNEQFF.

The chain has TRBV27 and TRBJ1-1, with TRBD1 as a possible D gene (6 bases). The CDR3 has 13 residues. Germline V CDR1 and CDR2: MNHEY, SMNVEV (reference sequence). The ends were cut back, 5 bases at V and 7 bases at J, with 14 bases in the middle. CDR3 nucleotides: TGTGCCAGCAGTACGGGGACACGCAGTGAAGCTTTCTTT. Its protein product is CASSTGTRSEAFF.

CDR3 residues: CASIGGGGTDTQYF. In nucleotides, the CDR3 is TGTGCCAGCATCGGCGGAGGGGGCACAGATACGCAGTATTTT. V gene TRBV7-3 combines with J gene TRBJ2-3; D may be TRBD2 (6 bases). This CDR3 region has 14 residues. The germline CDR1 and CDR2 sequences are SGHTA and FQGTGA. V shed 7 bases and J shed 1 base, with 12 bases lying between them.